The 18 T cell receptor beta chains below come from one sample, sequenced in a study of human T cells and chemical hapten exposure. The time point denotes: pre-sensitization, week 0. Treatment defined: therapeutic diphenylcyclopropenone sensitization with weekly scalp DPC. Each CDR3 protein gets one entry after TCRdb re-called the RACE reads with MiXCR. This table holds approximately 260,000 distinct CDR3 sequences, roughly 8.9% found once. The sequencing here drew on whole blood, taken in connection with sensitization to the hapten diphenylcyclopropenone (DPC). The receptors were gathered from a middle-aged woman with alopecia areata. Some clones in this sample may be carry-over from other donors' samples.

This clonotype was seen a handful of times. J is TRBJ2-7 and V is TRBV20-1; 10 nucleotides align to TRBD2. J lost 3 bases, V lost 6 bases, and 8 bases had no gene match. The CDR3 loop spans 14 amino acids. From germline, CDR1 is DFQATT and CDR2 SNEGSKA (reference sequence). DNA of the CDR3: TGCAGTGCCGAGTCTGGACTAGCGGTCTACGAGCAGTACTTC. It yields the protein CSAESGLAVYEQYF.

In its sample, this clonotype was seen a few times. The V gene is TRBV6-2 or TRBV6-3, the J gene TRBJ2-5, with D tentatively TRBD1 (6 bases). This CDR3 comprises 16 residues. V was trimmed by 4 bases and J by 3 bases, leaving 18 bases between them. Per the germline V gene, CDR1 is MNHEY and CDR2 is SVGEGT. CDR3 DNA sequence: TGTGCCAGCAGTTCAAAGAGACAGGTGGGAAAAGAGACCCAGTACTTC. It encodes CASSSKRQVGKETQYF.

About this clonotype itself: With a much larger clone just one base away, this may be a read error. This chain links TRBV12-3 or TRBV12-4 with TRBJ2-6; D unclear. The CDR3 totals 12 residues. Between the trimmed V and J ends, which lost 8 bases and 0 bases, there was a span of 2 bases. CDR3 DNA: TGTGCCAGCTGCTCTGGGGCCAACGTCCTGACTTTC. Amino acid sequence: CASCSGANVLTF.

J is TRBJ2-5 and V is TRBV6-2 or TRBV6-3; 11 bases are shared with TRBD2. V shed 6 bases and J 2 bases; nucleotides not matched to a gene: 8. Germline CDR1 is MNHEY and CDR2 is SVGEGT. This CDR3 is 16 amino acids long. The CDR3 DNA follows: TGTGCCAGCAGAACCCCCGGGACTAGCGGACAAGAGACCCAGTACTTC. It is translated as CASRTPGTSGQETQYF.

This clonotype was counted between two and nine times. V is TRBV29-1 and J is TRBJ2-3; tentatively, D is TRBD1 (5 bases). Germline lookup yields CDR1 SQVTM and CDR2 ANQGSEA. The CDR3 has 14 residues. Trimming stripped 0 bases from V and 0 bases from J, with 7 bases between. CDR3 amino acids: CSVEDWGSTDTQYF. The DNA for the CDR3 is TGCAGCGTTGAAGATTGGGGCAGCACAGATACGCAGTATTTT.

This clonotype was observed a few times. The conserved phenylalanine or tryptophan is not found at the CDR3 terminus, so this likely reflects a read error. The DNA is omitted, as the CDR3 cannot be located on it reliably, and the CDR3 follows TCRdb's listing. CDR3 sequence: CASSLGIAVGVHL. This chain uses TRBV12-3 or TRBV12-4 with TRBJ2-7. The CDR3 is made up of 13 amino acids, end residues included.

This clonotype was observed a few times. V and J are TRBV28 and TRBJ2-7; tentative D call: TRBD1 (5 bases). This CDR3 has 16 residues. Per the germline V gene, CDR1 is MDHEN and CDR2 is SYDVKM. The V gene lost 3 bases and the J gene lost 2 bases, with 17 bases spanning the gap. The chain's CDR3 is CASSFSGALAAYEQYF. The CDR3 nucleotides read TGTGCCAGCAGTTTTTCTGGGGCACTGGCGGCCTACGAGCAGTACTTC.

V gene TRBV5-1 combines with J gene TRBJ1-1, with 11 bases fitting TRBD1. The CDR3 totals 15 residues. The germline V gene encodes CDR1 SGHRS and CDR2 YFSETQ. Germline trimming cut 4 bases from V and 5 bases from J; bases unmatched to any gene: 7. The CDR3, as DNA: TGCGCCAGCAGCCCTTTGGGACAGGGGGAGACTGAAGCTTTCTTT. It is translated as CASSPLGQGETEAFF.

This clonotype was detected ten times or more. The CDR3 DNA reads TGTGCCAGCAGCGGAAAACTCCAGGGGGGTTCGAACACCGGGGAGCTGTTTTTT. It yields the protein CASSGKLQGGSNTGELFF. This chain uses TRBV6-5 with TRBJ2-2; the D gene is possibly TRBD1 (7 bases). The CDR3 is 18 residues long. The ends were cut back, 6 bases at V and 0 bases at J, with 20 bases in the middle. Germline-derived CDR1 and CDR2 are MNHEY and SVGAGI.

This clonotype was seen repeatedly, ten times or more. The rearrangement links TRBV3-1 to TRBJ2-2; D possibly corresponds to TRBD2 (5 bases). CDR1 is LGHDT, CDR2 YNNKEL, per germline (reference sequence). CDR3 length: 13 amino acids. The V gene lost 4 bases and the J gene lost 5 bases, with 8 bases spanning the gap. The chain's CDR3 is CASSRPGTGELFF. CDR3 in DNA: TGTGCCAGCAGCCGCCCGGGGACCGGGGAGCTGTTTTTT.

The chain couples TRBV20-1 to TRBJ1-5, with TRBD1 matching over 10 bases. CDR1 is DFQATT and CDR2 is SNEGSKA in the germline V gene (reference sequence). J gave up 2 bases and V 2 bases, and 3 bases lay outside the gene matches. The CDR3 covers 15 residues. CDR3 protein: CSARLGTGGNQPQHF. For the CDR3, the DNA is TGCAGTGCTAGACTCGGGACAGGGGGCAATCAGCCCCAGCATTTT.

This clonotype was found a few times. The CDR3 spells CSAGLVTGELFF. DNA of the CDR3: TGCAGCGCCGGCCTCGTAACCGGGGAGCTGTTTTTT. The V call is TRBV29-1, the J call TRBJ2-2; D remains ambiguous. Germline V lookup: CDR1 SQVTM, CDR2 ANQGSEA. CDR3 length: 12 amino acids. The V gene lost 7 bases and the J gene lost 5 bases, with 11 bases spanning the gap.

In this sample, this clonotype turned up many times. The chain uses TRBV7-2 and TRBJ1-6; tentative D call: TRBD1 (5 bases). The V and J ends lost 5 bases and 8 bases respectively, with 16 bases between them. Germline V gene data show CDR1 as SGHTA and CDR2 as FQGNSA. The CDR3 is 15 amino acids. Here the CDR3 reads CASSPLAGSDSPLHF. In nucleotides, the CDR3 is TGTGCCAGCAGCCCACTGGCAGGGTCGGATTCACCCCTCCACTTT. Drawing the rest from reference TRBV7-2 and TRBJ1-6, the complete variable domain is GAGVSQSPSNKVTEKGKDVELRCDPISGHTALYWYRQSLGQGLEFLIYFQGNSAPDKSGLPSDRFSAERTGGSVSTLTIQRTQQEDSAVYLCASSPLAGSDSPLHFGNGTRLTVT.

V is TRBV9 and J is TRBJ2-2, with D possibly being TRBD2 (5 bases). This CDR3 is 14 amino acids long. V was pared by 0 bases and J by 5 bases, with 8 bases between. Germline CDR1 reads SGDLS; CDR2 reads YYNGEE. The CDR3 DNA sequence: TGTGCCAGCAGCGTAGCTACGGGGACCGGGGAGCTGTTTTTT. It codes for CASSVATGTGELFF.

The V gene is TRBV7-2, the J gene TRBJ2-1; tentative D call: TRBD2 (5 bases). V lost 5 bases, J lost 4 bases, and 15 bases lay in between. Germline V CDR1 and CDR2: SGHTA, FQGNSA. The CDR3 runs 15 residues. This CDR3 reads CASSPGSSRYNEQFF. In DNA, the CDR3 is TGTGCCAGCAGCCCCGGTTCTAGCAGATACAATGAGCAGTTCTTC.

This clonotype has a handful of counts. CDR3 sequence reads: CASSFLGQEFGYTF. The DNA for the CDR3 is TGTGCCAGCAGCTTCCTGGGACAGGAGTTTGGCTACACCTTC. V and J are TRBV5-6 and TRBJ1-2, with TRBD1 identical over 8 bases. This CDR3 comprises 14 residues. After removal of 2 bases from V and 7 bases from J, the junction contained 7 bases not matched to a gene. CDR1 SGHDT and CDR2 YYEEEE come from the germline V gene.

This clonotype was counted between two and nine times. The chain carries TRBV28 and TRBJ2-1; 7 nucleotides align to TRBD2. After removal of 0 bases from V and 5 bases from J, the junction contained 1 base not matched to a gene. The germline CDR1 and CDR2 sequences are MDHEN and SYDVKM. The CDR3 consists of 14 residues. The CDR3 is CASSLWGGNNEQFF. The CDR3 DNA reads as TGTGCCAGCAGTTTATGGGGGGGGAACAATGAGCAGTTCTTC. The full variable domain, rest sourced from reference TRBV28 and TRBJ2-1, is DVKVTQSSRYLVKRTGEKVFLECVQDMDHENMFWYRQDPGLGLRLIYFSYDVKMKEKGDIPEGYSVSREKKERFSLILESASTNQTSMYLCASSLWGGNNEQFFGPGTRLTVL.

This clonotype was detected only a few times. This rearrangement joins TRBV5-1 to TRBJ1-1; D is perhaps TRBD1 (6 bases). Germline loops: CDR1 SGHRS, CDR2 YFSETQ. This CDR3 contains 15 residues. The ends were cut back, 4 bases at V and 1 base at J, with 14 bases in the middle. The chain's CDR3 is CASSLYRAPNTEAFF. CDR3 sequence (DNA): TGCGCCAGCAGCCTGTACAGGGCCCCGAACACTGAAGCTTTCTTT. Full variable domain (remainder filled in from reference TRBV5-1 and TRBJ1-1): KAGVTQTPRYLIKTRGQQVTLSCSPISGHRSVSWYQQTPGQGLQFLFEYFSETQRNKGNFPGRFSGRQFSNSRSEMNVSTLELGDSALYLCASSLYRAPNTEAFFGQGTRLTVV.